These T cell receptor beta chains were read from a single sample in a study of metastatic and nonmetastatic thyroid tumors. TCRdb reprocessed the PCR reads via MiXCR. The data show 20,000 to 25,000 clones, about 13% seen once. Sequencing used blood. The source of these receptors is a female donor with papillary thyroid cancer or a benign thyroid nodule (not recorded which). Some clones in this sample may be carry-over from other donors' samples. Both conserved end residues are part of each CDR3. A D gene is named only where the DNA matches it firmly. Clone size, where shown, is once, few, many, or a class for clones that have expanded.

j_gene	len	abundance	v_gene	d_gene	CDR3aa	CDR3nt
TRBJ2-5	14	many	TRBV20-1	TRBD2	CSASKLAGGETQYF	TGCAGTGCTAGCAAACTAGCGGGAGGAGAGACCCAGTACTTC
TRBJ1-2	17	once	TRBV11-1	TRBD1	CASSLGRGREGPDGYTF	TGTGCCAGCAGCTTAGGCAGGGGGCGTGAAGGCCCCGATGGCTACACCTTC
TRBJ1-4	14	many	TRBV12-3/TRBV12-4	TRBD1	CASSTTGTNEKLFF	TGTGCCAGCAGTACGACAGGGACTAATGAAAAACTGTTTTTT
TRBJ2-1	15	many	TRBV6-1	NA	CASKGTWYSYNEQFF	TGTGCCAGCAAAGGGACTTGGTACTCCTACAATGAGCAGTTCTTC
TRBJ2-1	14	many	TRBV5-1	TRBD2	CATATSASYNEQFF	TGCGCCACGGCAACTAGCGCCTCCTACAATGAGCAGTTCTTC
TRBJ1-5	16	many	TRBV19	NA	CASSIGPVYSNQPQHF	TGTGCCAGTAGTATAGGGCCAGTCTATAGCAATCAGCCCCAGCATTTT
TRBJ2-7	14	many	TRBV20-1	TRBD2	CSATDRQGGYEQYF	TGCAGTGCTACGGATCGGCAGGGAGGGTACGAGCAGTACTTC
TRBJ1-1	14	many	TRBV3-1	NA	CASSLYGRVTEAFF	TGTGCCAGCAGCCTATATGGGAGGGTCACTGAAGCTTTCTTT
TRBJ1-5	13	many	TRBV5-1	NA	CASSSGSNQPQHF	TGCGCCAGCAGCTCCGGGAGCAATCAGCCCCAGCATTTT
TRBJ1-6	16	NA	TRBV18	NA	CASSPRDKAGNSPLHF	TGTGCCAGCTCACCTAGGGACAAGGCTGGCAATTCACCCCTCCACTTT
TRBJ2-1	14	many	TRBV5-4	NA	CASSLAAGNNEQFF	TGTGCCAGCAGCTTGGCCGCAGGGAACAATGAGCAGTTCTTC
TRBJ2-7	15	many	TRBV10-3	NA	CAISSVLAGSYEQYF	TGTGCCATCAGTTCCGTCTTGGCAGGATCCTACGAGCAGTACTTC
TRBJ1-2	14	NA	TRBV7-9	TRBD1	CASSLSGTGDGYTF	TGTGCCAGCAGCTTGTCCGGGACAGGGGACGGCTACACCTTC
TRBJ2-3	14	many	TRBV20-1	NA	CSAPSLDGTDTQYF	TGCAGTGCTCCCAGCCTGGATGGCACAGATACGCAGTATTTT
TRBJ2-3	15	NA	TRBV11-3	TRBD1	CASSPRQGATDTQYF	TGTGCCAGCAGCCCTAGACAGGGGGCCACAGATACGCAGTATTTT
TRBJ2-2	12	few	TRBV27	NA	CASSLWTGELFF	TGTGCCAGCAGTTTATGGACCGGGGAGCTGTTCTTT
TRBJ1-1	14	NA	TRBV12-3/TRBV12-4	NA	CASRSQEKNTEAFF	TGTGCCAGCAGATCACAGGAAAAGAACACTGAAGCTTTCTTT
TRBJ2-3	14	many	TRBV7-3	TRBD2	CASSPRAGLGAQYF	TGTGCCAGCAGCCCTCGAGCGGGGTTGGGTGCGCAGTATTTT
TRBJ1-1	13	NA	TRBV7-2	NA	CARRLWTVAEAFF	TGTGCCAGAAGATTATGGACGGTGGCTGAAGCTTTCTTT
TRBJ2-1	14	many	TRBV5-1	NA	CASSFSNIGNEQFF	TGCGCCAGCAGCTTCTCTAATATTGGTAATGAGCAGTTCTTC
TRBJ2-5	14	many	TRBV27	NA	CASSPGTGYETQYF	TGTGCCAGCAGTCCGGGGACCGGGTATGAGACCCAGTACTTC
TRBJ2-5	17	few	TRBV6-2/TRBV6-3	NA	CASSYSQDYHRRETQYF	TGTGCCAGCAGTTATTCCCAGGACTATCATCGGCGGGAGACCCAGTACTTC
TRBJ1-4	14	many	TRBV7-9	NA	CASSFGQGFEKLFF	TGTGCCAGCAGCTTTGGTCAGGGGTTTGAAAAACTGTTTTTT
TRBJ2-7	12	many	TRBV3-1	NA	CASSQSGSEQYF	TGTGCCAGCAGCCAATCGGGGTCCGAGCAGTACTTC
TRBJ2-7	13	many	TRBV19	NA	CASSQQSSYEQYF	TGTGCCAGTAGTCAGCAGAGCTCCTACGAGCAGTACTTC
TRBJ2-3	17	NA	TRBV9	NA	CASSALASLSFADTQYF	TGTGCCAGCAGCGCCTTGGCTAGCTTGAGTTTCGCAGATACGCAGTATTTT
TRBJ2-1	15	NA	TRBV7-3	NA	CASQLFPGPSDEQFF	TGTGCCAGCCAGTTATTTCCGGGGCCCAGCGATGAGCAGTTCTTC
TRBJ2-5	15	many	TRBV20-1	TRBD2	CSAATSGKGMETQYF	TGCAGTGCAGCGACTAGCGGGAAGGGGATGGAGACCCAGTACTTC
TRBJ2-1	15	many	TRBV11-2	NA	CASRLVLGERYEQFF	TGTGCCAGCAGATTAGTTTTGGGGGAGAGGTATGAGCAGTTCTTC
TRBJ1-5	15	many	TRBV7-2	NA	CASSLGLAVGRPQHF	TGTGCCAGCAGCCTGGGCTTAGCGGTCGGTCGGCCCCAGCATTTT
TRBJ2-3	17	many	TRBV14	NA	CASSQDYRKGLADTQYF	TGTGCCAGCAGCCAAGATTACCGGAAGGGGTTAGCAGATACGCAGTATTTT
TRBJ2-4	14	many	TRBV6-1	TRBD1	CASSDDRGRAIQYF	TGTGCCAGCAGTGACGACAGGGGTCGTGCCATTCAGTACTTC
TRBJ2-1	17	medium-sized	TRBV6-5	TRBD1	CASSYSMTGSSYNEQFF	TGTGCCAGCAGTTACTCGATGACAGGGAGCTCCTACAATGAGCAGTTCTTC
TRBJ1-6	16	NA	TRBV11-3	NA	CASSPYDVVYNSPLHF	TGTGCCAGCAGCCCCTATGACGTGGTCTATAATTCACCCCTCCACTTT
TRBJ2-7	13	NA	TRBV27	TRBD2	CANPPGGSYEQYF	TGTGCCAACCCCCCCGGGGGGTCCTACGAGCAGTACTTC
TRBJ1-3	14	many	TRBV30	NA	CAWSRPLSGNTIYF	TGTGCCTGGAGTCGTCCCCTCTCTGGAAACACCATATATTTT
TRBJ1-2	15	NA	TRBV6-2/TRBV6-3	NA	CASSDRRGGFYVRTF	TGTGCCAGCAGCGACCGAAGAGGGGGTTTCTATGTTCGGACCTTC